Sequencing of this T cell receptor beta chain was carried out in a study of cytomegalovirus exposure and HLA in healthy donors. Trimming stripped 4 bases from V and 4 bases from J, with 23 bases between. CDR3 length: 18 residues. Germline values: CDR1 SGHRS, CDR2 YFSETQ. Produced via immunoSEQ multiplex PCR; TCRdb's table is partial and in-frame only. Of around 150,000 clones in the sample, 70% to 90% are singletons; the top ten hold approximately 3.2%. The rearrangement joins TRBV5-1 to TRBJ2-2; TRBD2 is a possible D gene (6 bases). Material: PBMCs. The receptor comes from a woman younger than 30 in good health and CMV-seropositive. The CDR3: CASSPGPVGGAGTGELFF. CDR3 nucleotides: TGCGCCAGCAGCCCTGGCCCAGTAGGAGGGGCGGGCACCGGGGAGCTGTTTTTT.